This entry describes one T cell receptor (beta chain). The antigen remains unidentified. The record originates from a study of long-term antiretroviral therapy in people with HIV. On the study more broadly: It was about a decade after the earliest samples that the 2015 immediate-ART recommendation appeared.

It was in the United States that all participants with HIV were treated. Germline V CDR1 and CDR2: GTSNPN, SVGIG (reference sequence). Trimming removed 4 bases at V and 4 bases at J, with 13 bases between. CDR3 length equals 13 residues. Study-level points and caveats: Blood in the study was drawn between about 2003 and 2018, possibly under older ART regimens, which may be less effective than current ones. Post-treatment diversity went higher with ART but stayed below transplant donor controls.

The assay, immunoSEQ v3.0, was run at survey level. Measured with immunoSEQ multiplex PCR; TCRdb has only the in-frame clones, and not every one. Found here are about 24,000 clones, over 80% of them singletons; the top ten hold about 8.5%. The sequencing used unsorted PBMCs, collected 1.8 years before starting antiretroviral therapy. The sequence was collected from a man aged 45-65 years with HIV. This chain joins TRBV30 and TRBJ1-1; D is unclear. CDR3: CAWILRGGTEAFF. The CDR3 DNA reads as TGTGCCTGGATCCTGCGGGGAGGCACTGAAGCTTTCTTT.